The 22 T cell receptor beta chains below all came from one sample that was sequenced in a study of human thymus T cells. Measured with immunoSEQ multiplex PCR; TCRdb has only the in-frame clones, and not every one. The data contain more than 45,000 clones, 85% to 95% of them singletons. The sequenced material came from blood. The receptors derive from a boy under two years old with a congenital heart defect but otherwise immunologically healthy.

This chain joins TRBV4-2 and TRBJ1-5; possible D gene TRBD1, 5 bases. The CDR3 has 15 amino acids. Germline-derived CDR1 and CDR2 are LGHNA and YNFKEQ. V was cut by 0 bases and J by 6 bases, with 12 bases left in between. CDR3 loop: CASSQERGSAQPQHF. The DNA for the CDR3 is TGTGCCAGCAGCCAAGAGCGGGGCTCGGCTCAGCCCCAGCATTTT.

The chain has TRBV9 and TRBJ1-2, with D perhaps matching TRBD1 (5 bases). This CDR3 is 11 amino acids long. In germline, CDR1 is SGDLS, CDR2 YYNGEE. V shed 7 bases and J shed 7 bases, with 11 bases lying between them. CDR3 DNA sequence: TGTGCCAGCGGGCGCGGGGGTGGCTACACCTTC. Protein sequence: CASGRGGGYTF.

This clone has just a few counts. The CDR3 reads CASSPPGQGKFF. CDR3 sequence (DNA): TGTGCCAGCAGTCCACCGGGACAGGGGAAGTTCTTC. The chain links TRBV6-5 to TRBJ2-1; TRBD1 matches at 10 bases. The CDR3 is 12 residues long. Trimming removed 5 bases from V and 14 bases from J; junction bases left unmatched: 6. Germline V CDR1 and CDR2: MNHEY, SVGAGI.

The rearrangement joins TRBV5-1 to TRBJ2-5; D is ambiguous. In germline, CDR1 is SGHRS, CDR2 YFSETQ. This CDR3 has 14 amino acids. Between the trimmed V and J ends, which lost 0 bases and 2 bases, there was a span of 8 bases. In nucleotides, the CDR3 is TGCGCCAGCAGCTTGGAGTTCCGACAAGAGACCCAGTACTTC. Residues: CASSLEFRQETQYF.

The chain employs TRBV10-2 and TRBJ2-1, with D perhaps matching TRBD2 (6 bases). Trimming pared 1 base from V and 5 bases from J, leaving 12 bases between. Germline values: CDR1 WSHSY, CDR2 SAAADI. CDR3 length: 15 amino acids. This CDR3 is CASSEFLGGHNEQFF. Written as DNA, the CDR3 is TGCGCCAGCAGTGAGTTCTTGGGAGGACACAATGAGCAGTTCTTC.

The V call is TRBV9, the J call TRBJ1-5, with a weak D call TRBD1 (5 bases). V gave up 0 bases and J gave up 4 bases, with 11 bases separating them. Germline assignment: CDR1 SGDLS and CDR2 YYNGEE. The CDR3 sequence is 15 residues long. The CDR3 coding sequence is TGTGCCAGCAGCGTAGGAAATGGGGGGAATCAGCCCCAGCATTTT. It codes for CASSVGNGGNQPQHF.

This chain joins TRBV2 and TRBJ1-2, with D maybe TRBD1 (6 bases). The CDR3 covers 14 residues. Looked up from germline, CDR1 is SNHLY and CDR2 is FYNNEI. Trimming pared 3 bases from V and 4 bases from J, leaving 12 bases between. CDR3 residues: CASSEGRGIYGYTF. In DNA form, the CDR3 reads TGTGCCAGCAGTGAGGGCAGGGGAATCTATGGCTACACCTTC. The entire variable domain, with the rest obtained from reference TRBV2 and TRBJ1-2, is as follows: EPEVTQTPSHQVTQMGQEVILRCVPISNHLYFYWYRQILGQKVEFLVSFYNNEISEKSEIFDDQFSVERPDGSNFTLKIRSTKLEDSAMYFCASSEGRGIYGYTFGSGTRLTVV.

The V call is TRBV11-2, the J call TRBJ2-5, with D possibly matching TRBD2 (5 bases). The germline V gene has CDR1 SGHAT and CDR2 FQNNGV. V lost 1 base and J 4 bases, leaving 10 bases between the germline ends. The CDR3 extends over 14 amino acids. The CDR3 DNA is TGTGCCAGCAGCTTAGGTGGCGGACTAGAGACCCAGTACTTC. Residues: CASSLGGGLETQYF.

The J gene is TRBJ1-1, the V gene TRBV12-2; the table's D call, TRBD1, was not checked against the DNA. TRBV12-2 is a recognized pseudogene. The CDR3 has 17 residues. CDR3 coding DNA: TGTGCAAGTCGCTTAGGTTCTACAGGGGGCTTGGACACTGAAGCTTTCTTT. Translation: CASRLGSTGGLDTEAFF.

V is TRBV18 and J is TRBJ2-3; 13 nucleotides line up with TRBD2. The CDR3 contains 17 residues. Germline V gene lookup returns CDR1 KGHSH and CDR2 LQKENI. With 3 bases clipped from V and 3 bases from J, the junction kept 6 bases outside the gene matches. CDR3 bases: TGTGCCAGCTCACCCGGACTAGCGGGGGCCAGGACAGATACGCAGTATTTT. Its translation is CASSPGLAGARTDTQYF.

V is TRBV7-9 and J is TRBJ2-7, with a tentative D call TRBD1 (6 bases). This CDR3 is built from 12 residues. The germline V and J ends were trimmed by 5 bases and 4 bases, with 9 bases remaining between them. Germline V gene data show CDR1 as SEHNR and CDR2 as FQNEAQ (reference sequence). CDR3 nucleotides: TGTGCCAGCAGCGTCGACAGGTACGAGCAGTACTTC. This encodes CASSVDRYEQYF.

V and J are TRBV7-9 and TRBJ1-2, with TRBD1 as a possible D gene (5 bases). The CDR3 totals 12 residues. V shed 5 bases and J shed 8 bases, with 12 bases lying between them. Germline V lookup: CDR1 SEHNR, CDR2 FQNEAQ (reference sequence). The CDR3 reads CASSAGGHGYTF. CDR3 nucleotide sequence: TGTGCCAGCAGCGCCGGGGGTCACGGCTACACCTTC.

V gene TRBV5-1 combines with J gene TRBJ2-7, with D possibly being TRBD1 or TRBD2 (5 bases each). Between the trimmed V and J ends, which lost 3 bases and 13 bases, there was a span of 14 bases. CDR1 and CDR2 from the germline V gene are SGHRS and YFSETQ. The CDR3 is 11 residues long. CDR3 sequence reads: CASSSGTALYF. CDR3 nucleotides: TGCGCCAGCAGCTCCGGGACGGCCCTTTACTTC.

In nucleotides, the CDR3 is TGTGCCAGCAGTGCGGCGGGCGGTGAGGGGCAGCCCCAGCATTTT. Its translation: CASSAAGGEGQPQHF. The V gene is TRBV25-1, the J gene TRBJ1-5; D perhaps matches TRBD1 (5 bases). With 4 bases removed from V and 7 bases from J, the gap between germline ends came to 17 bases. The CDR3 sequence is 15 residues long. Germline assignment: CDR1 MGHDK and CDR2 SYGVNS. The variable domain in full, with the rest retrieved from reference TRBV25-1 and TRBJ1-5, is EADIYQTPRYLVIGTGKKITLECSQTMGHDKMYWYQQDPGMELHLIHYSYGVNSTEKGDLSSESTVSRIRTEHFPLTLESARPSHTSQYLCASSAAGGEGQPQHFGDGTRLSIL.

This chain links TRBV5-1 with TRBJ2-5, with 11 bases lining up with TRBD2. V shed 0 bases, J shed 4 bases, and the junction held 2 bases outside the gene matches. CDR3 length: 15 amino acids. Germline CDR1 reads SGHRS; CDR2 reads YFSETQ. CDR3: CASSLVAGGLETQYF. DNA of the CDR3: TGCGCCAGCAGCTTGGTAGCGGGGGGGCTAGAGACCCAGTACTTC.

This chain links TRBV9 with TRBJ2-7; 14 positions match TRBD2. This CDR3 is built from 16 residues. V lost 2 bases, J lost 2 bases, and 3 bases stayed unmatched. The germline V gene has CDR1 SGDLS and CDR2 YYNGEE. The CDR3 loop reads CASSVGLAGGAYEQYF. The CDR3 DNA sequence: TGTGCCAGCAGCGTCGGACTAGCGGGAGGTGCCTACGAGCAGTACTTC.

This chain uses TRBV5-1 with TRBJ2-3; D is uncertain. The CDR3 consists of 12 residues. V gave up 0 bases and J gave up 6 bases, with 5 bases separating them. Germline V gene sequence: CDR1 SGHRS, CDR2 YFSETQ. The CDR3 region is CASSLVRDTQYF. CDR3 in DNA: TGCGCCAGCAGCTTGGTAAGGGATACGCAGTATTTT. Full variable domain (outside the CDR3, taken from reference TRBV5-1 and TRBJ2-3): KAGVTQTPRYLIKTRGQQVTLSCSPISGHRSVSWYQQTPGQGLQFLFEYFSETQRNKGNFPGRFSGRQFSNSRSEMNVSTLELGDSALYLCASSLVRDTQYFGPGTRLTVL.

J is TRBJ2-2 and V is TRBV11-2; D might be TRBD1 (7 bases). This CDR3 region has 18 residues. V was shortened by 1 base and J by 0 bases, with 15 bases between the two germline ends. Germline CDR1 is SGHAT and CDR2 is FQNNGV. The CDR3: CASSLARGEYSNTGELFF. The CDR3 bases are TGTGCCAGCAGCTTAGCCAGGGGGGAATATTCGAACACCGGGGAGCTGTTTTTT.

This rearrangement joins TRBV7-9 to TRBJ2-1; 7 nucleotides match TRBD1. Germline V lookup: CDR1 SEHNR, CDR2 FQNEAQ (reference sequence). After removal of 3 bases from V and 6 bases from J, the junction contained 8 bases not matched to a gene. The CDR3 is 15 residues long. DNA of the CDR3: TGTGCCAGCAGCTTGGGACAGAAGTTAGGCAATGAGCAGTTCTTC. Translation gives CASSLGQKLGNEQFF. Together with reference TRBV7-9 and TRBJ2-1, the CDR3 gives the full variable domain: DTGVSQNPRHKITKRGQNVTFRCDPISEHNRLYWYRQTLGQGPEFLTYFQNEAQLEKSRLLSDRFSAERPKGSFSTLEIQRTEQGDSAMYLCASSLGQKLGNEQFFGPGTRLTVL.

CDR3: CASSQEGGPGSKTGELFF. For the CDR3, the DNA is TGCGCCAGCAGCCAAGAGGGCGGCCCAGGGTCCAAAACCGGGGAGCTGTTTTTT. This chain uses TRBV4-3 with TRBJ2-2; D possibly corresponds to TRBD1 (5 bases). Germline CDR1 reads LGHNA; CDR2 reads YSLEER. Trimming removed 0 bases from V and 5 bases from J, with 19 bases in between. This CDR3 comprises 18 residues.

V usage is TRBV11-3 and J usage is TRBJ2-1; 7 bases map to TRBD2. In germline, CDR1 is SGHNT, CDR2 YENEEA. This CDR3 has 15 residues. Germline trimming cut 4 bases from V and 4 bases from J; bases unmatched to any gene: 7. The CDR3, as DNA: TGTGCCAGCAGCTCCGGGAGGTCACAGTACAATGAGCAGTTCTTC. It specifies CASSSGRSQYNEQFF.

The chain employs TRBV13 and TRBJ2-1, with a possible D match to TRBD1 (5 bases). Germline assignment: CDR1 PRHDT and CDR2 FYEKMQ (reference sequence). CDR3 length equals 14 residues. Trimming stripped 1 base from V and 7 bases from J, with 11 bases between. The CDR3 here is CASSLEGPVNEQFF. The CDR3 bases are TGTGCCAGCAGCTTAGAGGGGCCGGTGAATGAGCAGTTCTTC.